This record concerns one TCR beta chain sequence. Its target is unknown. These data belong to a study of cytomegalovirus exposure and HLA in healthy donors. Findings and limits, study-wide: Associated with cytomegalovirus, according to the listing, were approximately 160 TCR beta chains. High specificity and sensitivity for cytomegalovirus status were reported for the classifier. There were some public TCRs occurring in many donors, but most TCR sequences were rare. Some segments of the V type, notably TRBV6-2 and TRBV6-3, were excluded as indistinguishable.

Amplification used 60 Vbeta primers and 13 Jbeta primers. TCRdb's copy holds only in-frame clones and misses some; the assay was immunoSEQ multiplex PCR. The repertoire holds some 120,000 clones, with around 82% as singletons. This CDR3 is 12 amino acids long. Germline-derived CDR1 and CDR2 are SQVTM and ANQGSEA. Trimming removed 6 bases at V and 5 bases at J, with 13 bases between. The receptor comes from a man in his forties in good health and CMV-seronegative. The chain couples TRBV29-1 to TRBJ1-1; possibly TRBD1 for D (6 bases). The sequencing sample was made of PBMCs. This chain's CDR3 is CSVEKGETEAFF. As DNA, the CDR3 is TGCAGCGTGGAGAAGGGGGAAACTGAAGCTTTCTTT.